A single sample is the source of the 22 T cell receptor beta chains below, sequenced in a study of shared clonotypes between healthy human individuals. TCRdb's table, derived via immunoSEQ multiplex PCR, lists solely in-frame clones and lacks some. Among about 600,000 clones listed, 97% were seen once. The sequencing input was naive CD4+ T cells sorted from blood. Subset specified: CD45RA+ positively selected. The receptors derive from a woman aged 30 to 39 in good health.

The V call is TRBV9, the J call TRBJ2-1; 13 positions agree with TRBD2. Germline V gene lookup returns CDR1 SGDLS and CDR2 YYNGEE. CDR3 size: 15 residues. Trimming cost V 4 bases and J 6 bases; bases outside gene matches: 4. For the CDR3, the DNA is TGTGCCAGCAGCACCCGGACTAGCGGGAGCAATGAGCAGTTCTTC. Translation gives CASSTRTSGSNEQFF.

This sequence joins TRBV19 and TRBJ1-5; D unclear. Germline lookup yields CDR1 LNHDA and CDR2 SQIVND (reference sequence). There are 13 residues in the CDR3. Trimming removed 5 bases from V and 9 bases from J, with 14 bases in between. CDR3 residues: CASSPLALLPQHF. The CDR3 coding sequence is TGTGCCAGTAGTCCCCTTGCCCTCTTGCCCCAGCATTTT.

The chain employs TRBV28 and TRBJ1-6; D is unresolved. Germline V gene data show CDR1 as MDHEN and CDR2 as SYDVKM. Trimming removed 8 bases at V and 8 bases at J, with 10 bases between. The CDR3 is 12 amino acids. In DNA form, the CDR3 reads TGTGCCAGCCGGGTCGGGGATTCACCCCTCCACTTT. As protein: CASRVGDSPLHF.

The chain employs TRBV10-3 and TRBJ2-1; 7 positions agree with TRBD1. The CDR3 loop spans 19 amino acids. V was pared by 6 bases and J by 0 bases, with 17 bases of the junction left unmatched. Germline CDR1 is ENHRY and CDR2 is SYGVKD. DNA of the CDR3: TGTGCCATCAGCCCCGGGACAGTCCGGCGGGTTAGCTCCTACAATGAGCAGTTCTTC. Translation: CAISPGTVRRVSSYNEQFF.

The chain carries TRBV2 and TRBJ2-3, with 7 bases aligning to TRBD1. The CDR3 is 13 amino acids. Germline V gives CDR1 SNHLY, CDR2 FYNNEI. V gave up 5 bases and J gave up 1 base; unmatched junction bases: 0. DNA of the CDR3: TGTGCCAGCAGTCAGGGGGGCACAGATACGCAGTATTTT. Translated: CASSQGGTDTQYF.

The CDR3 DNA reads TGTGCCAGCAGTGCGTCCATCACAGATACGCAGTATTTT. This sequence encodes CASSASITDTQYF. The genes are TRBV6-4 and TRBJ2-3, with D unresolved. The CDR3 runs 13 residues. V shed 4 bases and J shed 2 bases, with 7 bases lying between them. The germline gives CDR1 MRHNA, CDR2 SNTAGT.

This chain links TRBV5-6 with TRBJ1-4, with 7 nucleotides matching TRBD1. This CDR3 has 14 amino acids. Germline V lookup: CDR1 SGHDT, CDR2 YYEEEE. J was trimmed by 10 bases and V by 4 bases; bases with no gene match: 10. The DNA of the CDR3 is TGTGCCAGCAGCCTACAGGGGTTTACAGCAAAACTGTTTTTT. Translated, it gives CASSLQGFTAKLFF.

The rearrangement links TRBV7-2 to TRBJ1-5; D gene ambiguous. Germline V gene lookup returns CDR1 SGHTA and CDR2 FQGNSA. There are 15 residues in the CDR3. V lost 1 base to trimming and J lost 3 bases, with 10 bases between them. CDR3 sequence (DNA): TGTGCCAGCAGCTTAGTGGCAGGTAACAATCAGCCCCAGCATTTT. The encoded protein is CASSLVAGNNQPQHF. Complete variable domain (other parts from reference TRBV7-2 and TRBJ1-5): GAGVSQSPSNKVTEKGKDVELRCDPISGHTALYWYRQSLGQGLEFLIYFQGNSAPDKSGLPSDRFSAERTGGSVSTLTIQRTQQEDSAVYLCASSLVAGNNQPQHFGDGTRLSIL.

The chain has TRBV10-3 and TRBJ2-7; the match to TRBD2 covers 10 bases. Germline trimming cut 3 bases from V and 2 bases from J; bases unmatched to any gene: 4. CDR3 length: 15 residues. Germline V gives CDR1 ENHRY, CDR2 SYGVKD. Here the CDR3 DNA reads TGTGCCATCAGTGATCAGCTAGCGGGGGCCTACGAGCAGTACTTC. Its protein product is CAISDQLAGAYEQYF.

The rearrangement joins TRBV5-1 to TRBJ2-1, with D possibly TRBD2 on 6 matching bases. Per the germline V gene, CDR1 is SGHRS and CDR2 is YFSETQ. The germline V and J ends were trimmed by 2 bases and 6 bases, with 9 bases remaining between them. There are 13 residues in the CDR3. The CDR3, as DNA: TGCGCCAGCAGCTTCAGGAGGGGCAATGAGCAGTTCTTC. Translated, it gives CASSFRRGNEQFF. The complete variable domain, with remaining parts taken from reference TRBV5-1 and TRBJ2-1, reads KAGVTQTPRYLIKTRGQQVTLSCSPISGHRSVSWYQQTPGQGLQFLFEYFSETQRNKGNFPGRFSGRQFSNSRSEMNVSTLELGDSALYLCASSFRRGNEQFFGPGTRLTVL.

J is TRBJ2-2 and V is TRBV5-1; TRBD1 agrees at 10 bases. The germline V gene encodes CDR1 SGHRS and CDR2 YFSETQ. This CDR3 is 15 amino acids long. V was pared by 3 bases and J by 6 bases, with 5 bases of the junction left unmatched. The CDR3 protein is CASSSGTGAAGELFF. The DNA for the CDR3 is TGCGCCAGCAGCTCAGGGACAGGGGCGGCCGGGGAGCTGTTTTTT.

The V gene is TRBV27, the J gene TRBJ2-1, with D unresolved. CDR3 length: 17 residues. The germline gives CDR1 MNHEY, CDR2 SMNVEV (reference sequence). The ends were cut back, 4 bases at V and 9 bases at J, with 25 bases in the middle. The CDR3 DNA reads TGTGCCAGCAGTTCCCGGGCCCTGGGTCCTATTTGGGGTGAGCAGTTCTTC. It specifies CASSSRALGPIWGEQFF.

The chain couples TRBV6-1 to TRBJ2-5; a possible D gene is TRBD2 (7 bases). Germline V gene lookup returns CDR1 MNHNS and CDR2 SASEGT. Trimming removed 4 bases from V and 4 bases from J, with 10 bases in between. The CDR3 length is 13 residues. The CDR3 DNA follows: TGTGCCAGCAGTGCAAGGGGGGGAGAGACCCAGTACTTC. Amino acid sequence: CASSARGGETQYF.

V gene TRBV28 combines with J gene TRBJ2-7; no clear D gene. V was cut by 6 bases and J by 2 bases, with 17 bases left in between. The germline CDR1 and CDR2 sequences are MDHEN and SYDVKM. This CDR3 spans 15 amino acids. The CDR3 loop reads CASSLTTVKTYEQYF. In DNA, the CDR3 is TGTGCCAGCAGCCTAACCACAGTCAAAACCTACGAGCAGTACTTC. Together with reference TRBV28 and TRBJ2-7, the CDR3 gives the full variable domain: DVKVTQSSRYLVKRTGEKVFLECVQDMDHENMFWYRQDPGLGLRLIYFSYDVKMKEKGDIPEGYSVSREKKERFSLILESASTNQTSMYLCASSLTTVKTYEQYFGPGTRLTVT.

The chain employs TRBV28 and TRBJ1-1; TRBD1 matches 11 bases. Unmatched junction bases numbered 14, after V lost 7 bases and J lost 4 bases. CDR1 is MDHEN and CDR2 is SYDVKM in the germline V gene. This CDR3 contains 17 residues. The CDR3 spells CASIPGQGVLFSTEAFF. In DNA form, the CDR3 reads TGTGCCAGCATCCCGGGACAGGGGGTATTGTTTAGCACTGAAGCTTTCTTT. The complete variable domain, with remaining parts taken from reference TRBV28 and TRBJ1-1, reads DVKVTQSSRYLVKRTGEKVFLECVQDMDHENMFWYRQDPGLGLRLIYFSYDVKMKEKGDIPEGYSVSREKKERFSLILESASTNQTSMYLCASIPGQGVLFSTEAFFGQGTRLTVV.

The chain recombines TRBV28 with TRBJ1-1, with D hard to call. Germline loops: CDR1 MDHEN, CDR2 SYDVKM. The CDR3 runs 15 residues. Trimming removed 5 bases from V and 1 base from J, with 14 bases in between. The CDR3 protein is CASSPRVGRNTEAFF. DNA of the CDR3: TGTGCCAGCAGTCCGAGGGTGGGGAGGAACACTGAAGCTTTCTTT.

The J gene is TRBJ1-2, the V gene TRBV5-1; TRBD1 matches 10 bases. The V and J ends lost 1 base and 7 bases, in that order; junction bases with no gene match: 7. CDR3 size: 15 residues. Germline-derived CDR1 and CDR2 are SGHRS and YFSETQ. CDR3 coding DNA: TGCGCCAGCAGCTTGAGAGGGACAGGGGAAGGTGGCTACACCTTC. It yields the protein CASSLRGTGEGGYTF. The complete variable domain, with remaining parts taken from reference TRBV5-1 and TRBJ1-2, reads KAGVTQTPRYLIKTRGQQVTLSCSPISGHRSVSWYQQTPGQGLQFLFEYFSETQRNKGNFPGRFSGRQFSNSRSEMNVSTLELGDSALYLCASSLRGTGEGGYTFGSGTRLTVV.

Points on this clone: This sample also contains other DNA sequences that code for the same CDR3. This chain joins TRBV19 and TRBJ1-2; D is uncertain. V dropped 5 bases and J dropped 4 bases, with 11 bases sitting between them. Per the germline V gene, CDR1 is LNHDA and CDR2 is SQIVND (reference sequence). The CDR3 extends over 13 amino acids. CDR3 DNA: TGTGCCAGTAGTCCAGACCGACGCTATGGCTACACCTTC. This translates into CASSPDRRYGYTF.

To note about this clone: Other DNA sequences within the sample encode an identical CDR3. The chain couples TRBV4-1 to TRBJ1-1; no clear D. The V gene's germline CDR1 is MGHRA and CDR2 YSYEKL. Trimming took off 2 bases at V and 1 base at J, with 8 bases between the two ends. The CDR3 covers 14 residues. DNA of the CDR3: TGCGCCAGCAGCCAACCGACGAGGAACACTGAAGCTTTCTTT. Its protein is CASSQPTRNTEAFF.

As DNA, the CDR3 is TGTGCAAGTCGCTTCCTCGCCACAAGCTGGGGCTCCTACGAGCAGTACTTC. Translation gives CASRFLATSWGSYEQYF. The chain employs TRBV12-2 and TRBJ2-7. TRBV12-2 is deemed a pseudogene. The CDR3 runs 17 residues.

V and J are TRBV25-1 and TRBJ2-5; possible D gene TRBD2, 5 bases. The CDR3 has 17 amino acids. The V and J ends lost 5 bases and 4 bases respectively, with 23 bases between them. Germline CDR1 reads MGHDK; CDR2 reads SYGVNS. The CDR3 spells CASSLNTGSFGIETQYF. The CDR3 bases are TGTGCCAGCAGTCTAAACACGGGGAGCTTCGGGATAGAGACCCAGTACTTC.

The chain uses TRBV5-1 and TRBJ2-5; D perhaps matches TRBD1 (6 bases). Germline CDR1 and CDR2: SGHRS and YFSETQ. The V and J ends lost 4 bases and 2 bases respectively, with 12 bases between them. The CDR3 consists of 14 residues. This chain's CDR3 is CASSRGTPQETQYF. DNA of the CDR3: TGCGCCAGCAGCAGAGGGACACCTCAAGAGACCCAGTACTTC.